The 14 T cell receptor beta chains given below trace back to one sample, sequenced in a study of shared clonotypes between healthy human individuals. TCRdb's copy holds only in-frame clones and misses some; the assay was immunoSEQ multiplex PCR. The data show some 2 million clones, with about 95% seen just once and more than 0.95% held by the top ten. Only CD45RO-negative cells positively selected for CCR7 counted as naive CD8 cells, so terminally differentiated effector memory CD45RA+ cells were excluded. Sequenced sample: naive CD8+ T cells sorted from blood. The receptors stem from a man between 18 and 29 years old in good health.

The genes are TRBV27 and TRBJ1-2, with D possibly TRBD1 on 5 matching bases. V dropped 6 bases and J dropped 8 bases, with 10 bases sitting between them. This CDR3 region has 11 residues. Germline V gene sequence: CDR1 MNHEY, CDR2 SMNVEV (reference sequence). The DNA for the CDR3 is TGTGCCAGCAGCGCCGGGACGGGCTACACCTTC. Its protein is CASSAGTGYTF.

This chain joins TRBV19 and TRBJ1-4; no reliable D call. Trimming shortened V by 10 bases and J by 3 bases, and 15 bases separated the two germline ends. The CDR3 contains 14 residues. CDR1 LNHDA and CDR2 SQIVND come from the germline V gene (reference sequence). The CDR3 is CATLDSTANEKLFF. The CDR3 DNA reads TGTGCCACCTTAGACTCCACGGCTAATGAAAAACTGTTTTTT.

The rearrangement uses TRBV2 and TRBJ2-7; 9 bases fit TRBD2. The CDR3 is 16 amino acids. Germline V CDR1 and CDR2: SNHLY, FYNNEI. Losses at the gene ends were 5 bases for V and 5 bases for J; bases not matched to a gene: 13. This CDR3 reads CASSWVRREGTNEQYF. In DNA form, the CDR3 reads TGTGCCAGCAGTTGGGTACGGCGGGAGGGTACTAACGAGCAGTACTTC.

J is TRBJ1-1 and V is TRBV27; tentative D call: TRBD1 (6 bases). This CDR3 contains 13 residues. The V gene's germline CDR1 is MNHEY and CDR2 SMNVEV (reference sequence). The ends were cut back, 11 bases at V and 5 bases at J, with 18 bases in the middle. The CDR3 DNA is TGTGCCGCCAAGGGGGTTTCGGGTACTGAAGCTTTCTTT. Protein sequence: CAAKGVSGTEAFF.

In regard to this clone: Other DNA sequences in the same sample also yield this CDR3. CDR3 sequence reads: CASRLDRDSYEQYF. The CDR3 coding sequence is TGTGCCAGTAGACTCGACAGGGACTCCTACGAGCAGTACTTC. The chain employs TRBV19 and TRBJ2-7; 7 bases match TRBD1. The trim removed 6 bases at V and 0 bases at J, leaving 5 bases unmatched. CDR3 length equals 14 residues. Germline V lookup: CDR1 LNHDA, CDR2 SQIVND (reference sequence).

V is TRBV27 and J is TRBJ1-1; D remains unclear. The germline V and J ends were trimmed by 4 bases and 2 bases, with 14 bases remaining between them. The CDR3 runs to 15 residues. CDR1 and CDR2 (germline): MNHEY, SMNVEV (reference sequence). The CDR3 nucleotides are TGTGCCAGCAGTTCCCGTTACGTGGCCAACACTGAAGCTTTCTTT. This sequence encodes CASSSRYVANTEAFF.

The rearrangement links TRBV4-1 to TRBJ1-1; 10 bases map to TRBD1. The CDR3 has 15 amino acids. J gave up 4 bases and V 6 bases, and 8 bases lay outside the gene matches. Germline V gene lookup returns CDR1 MGHRA and CDR2 YSYEKL. In DNA, the CDR3 is TGCGCCAGCAGGCCCGGGACAGGGGTGGGCACTGAAGCTTTCTTT. Translation gives CASRPGTGVGTEAFF.

V gene TRBV6-5 combines with J gene TRBJ2-7; D is ambiguous. The CDR3 is 12 residues long. Looked up from germline, CDR1 is MNHEY and CDR2 is SVGAGI. Trimming shortened V by 8 bases and J by 0 bases, and 8 bases separated the two germline ends. CDR3 loop: CASGFNSYEQYF. Written as DNA, the CDR3 is TGTGCCAGCGGTTTCAACTCCTACGAGCAGTACTTC.

V usage is TRBV10-3 and J usage is TRBJ2-1; 7 bases map to TRBD2. This CDR3 contains 16 residues. Germline lookup yields CDR1 ENHRY and CDR2 SYGVKD. V lost 2 bases and J lost 8; bases outside the gene matches: 12. The CDR3 region is CAISEPTLGRGDEQFF. The CDR3 nucleotides are TGTGCCATCAGTGAGCCCACTCTAGGGAGGGGCGATGAGCAGTTCTTC.

The V and J genes are TRBV4-3 and TRBJ2-7; 8 nucleotides align to TRBD2. V was pared by 0 bases and J by 3 bases, with 7 bases of the junction left unmatched. Germline V gene sequence: CDR1 LGHNA, CDR2 YSLEER. The CDR3 covers 16 residues. DNA for the CDR3: TGCGCCAGCAGCCAAGATGTGGGACTAGTGGACTACGAGCAGTACTTC. It is translated as CASSQDVGLVDYEQYF.

The chain links TRBV7-9 to TRBJ2-5, with D unresolved. V lost 3 bases and J lost 5, with 7 bases in between. CDR3 length: 12 residues. Germline assignment: CDR1 SEHNR and CDR2 FQNEAQ (reference sequence). The CDR3 nucleotides read TGTGCCAGCAGCTTTTATCCGGAGACCCAGTACTTC. Translating it yields CASSFYPETQYF.

The CDR3 protein is CASSLVARTEAFF. DNA of the CDR3: TGTGCCAGCAGCTTAGTAGCGAGGACTGAAGCTTTCTTT. The J gene is TRBJ1-1, the V gene TRBV11-2; D remains unclear. This CDR3 is built from 13 residues. The germline CDR1 and CDR2 sequences are SGHAT and FQNNGV. V lost 1 base, J lost 5 bases, and 8 bases lay in between.

V usage is TRBV7-9 and J usage is TRBJ2-5; 7 bases are shared with TRBD2. The CDR3 is 17 residues long. Germline CDR1 and CDR2: SEHNR and FQNEAQ (reference sequence). J was trimmed by 4 bases and V by 2 bases; bases with no gene match: 13. The CDR3 sequence is CASSLSPWLAASETQYF. The CDR3 DNA sequence: TGTGCCAGCAGCTTATCGCCCTGGCTAGCGGCCTCAGAGACCCAGTACTTC. Complete variable domain (other parts from reference TRBV7-9 and TRBJ2-5): DTGVSQNPRHKITKRGQNVTFRCDPISEHNRLYWYRQTLGQGPEFLTYFQNEAQLEKSRLLSDRFSAERPKGSFSTLEIQRTEQGDSAMYLCASSLSPWLAASETQYFGPGTRLLVL.

Note on this clone: A read error may produce the germline difference seen at one junction end. The J gene is TRBJ1-5, the V gene TRBV7-7; 7 bases map to TRBD1. CDR1 and CDR2 (germline): SSHAT, FNYEAQ (reference sequence). The CDR3 consists of 16 residues. CDR3 sequence: CASSLAGQECNQPQHF. CDR3 nucleotide sequence: TGTGCTAGCAGCTTAGCCGGACAGGAGTGCAATCAGCCCCAGCATTTT.